This paragraph reports one T cell receptor beta chain. The sample belongs to a study of blood T cell repertoires in COVID-19. Overall study context: Acute and convalescent COVID-19 specimens originated in the United States, Italy and Spain. The cDNA or gDNA used as material had been derived from T cells, B-cell-depleted T cells, or PBMCs.

Per the original methods: Reference gene primer amplification yielded estimated nucleated cell counts. The data were produced by immunoSEQ multiplex PCR, yet TCRdb's version contains in-frame clones alone and is incomplete. That table furnishes V, J and clone size, whereas the DNA furnished D and trimming. The sample contains about 380,000 clones, 81% of which appear only once. Trimming removed 1 base from V and 6 bases from J; junction bases left unmatched: 6. The CDR3 extends over 16 amino acids. Germline loops: CDR1 MGHRA, CDR2 YSYEKL. The sequenced sample was peripheral blood. This chain uses TRBV4-1 with TRBJ2-1; TRBD2 matches 10 bases. The origin of this receptor is a human donor with acute or convalescent COVID-19. The donor label of this sample is uncertain. CDR3 in amino acids: CASSQALAGAINEQFF. In nucleotides, the CDR3 is TGCGCCAGCAGCCAAGCGCTAGCGGGGGCGATCAATGAGCAGTTCTTC.